This T cell receptor (beta chain) was documented in a study of cytomegalovirus exposure and HLA in healthy donors. This CDR3 comprises 13 residues. The V gene lost 1 base and the J gene lost 6 bases, with 7 bases spanning the gap. The germline V gene encodes CDR1 SGHTA and CDR2 FQGNSA. This clone has only one observation. The data were produced by immunoSEQ multiplex PCR, yet TCRdb's version contains in-frame clones alone and is incomplete. In the table there are fewer than 200,000 clones, 85% of which are singletons. The sample was PBMCs. This chain connects TRBV7-2 to TRBJ2-1; maybe TRBD1 (5 bases). The TCR originated in a man younger than 35 in good health and CMV-seropositive. CDR3 region: CASSLDRGNEQFF. CDR3 nucleotides: TGTGCCAGCAGCTTAGATAGGGGCAATGAGCAGTTCTTC.